A single sample gave rise to the 18 T cell receptor beta chains below, sequenced in a study of T cell repertoires in cytomegalovirus infection. TCRdb itself ran the reads through MiXCR, one entry per CDR3 protein. The data hold approximately 50,000 distinct CDR3 sequences, with about 18% observed a single time. These TCRs' antigens remain unknown. The source was CD8+ T cells from cultured PBMCs, collected from culture after CMV antigen stimulation. All receptors come from a human donor in good health (CMV status not recorded). Some clones in this sample may be carry-over from other donors' samples.

This clonotype showed up just a few times. The chain recombines TRBV28 with TRBJ2-1; D may be TRBD1 (7 bases). The germline V gene has CDR1 MDHEN and CDR2 SYDVKM. V was cut by 3 bases and J by 7 bases, with 19 bases left in between. This CDR3 has 16 residues. The CDR3 protein is CASSLNPGGMDNEQFF. DNA of the CDR3: TGTGCCAGCAGTTTGAACCCAGGGGGGATGGATAATGAGCAGTTCTTC.

The chain employs TRBV12-3 or TRBV12-4 and TRBJ2-5; 9 nucleotides agree with TRBD2. Trimming took 3 bases from V and 4 from J; bases not matched to a gene: 9. This CDR3 spans 16 amino acids. The CDR3 bases are TGTGCCAGCAGTTTCAGTCCGCGGGGGGGCGGAGAGACCCAGTACTTC. Translated, it gives CASSFSPRGGGETQYF.

V usage is TRBV2 and J usage is TRBJ2-3; the D is unclear. Germline V gene sequence: CDR1 SNHLY, CDR2 FYNNEI. Trimming took off 3 bases at V and 5 bases at J, with 9 bases between the two ends. This CDR3 has 13 residues. The CDR3 DNA follows: TGTGCCAGCAGTGAGGTAGAGGAAGATACGCAGTATTTT. Its protein product is CASSEVEEDTQYF.

The rearrangement links TRBV6-6 to TRBJ2-1; possibly TRBD2 for D (6 bases). Germline assignment: CDR1 MNHNY and CDR2 SVGAGI (reference sequence). Trimming took off 0 bases at V and 5 bases at J, with 11 bases between the two ends. The CDR3 runs to 15 residues. The DNA of the CDR3 is TGTGCCAGCAGTTACTCCGGGACTTATAACAATGAGCAGTTCTTC. This codes for CASSYSGTYNNEQFF.

CDR3 nucleotide sequence: TGCAGTGCTAACAGGGGGCGCATCGGTAGCGAGCAGTACTTC. Its protein is CSANRGRIGSEQYF. The chain employs TRBV20-1 and TRBJ2-7, with 9 bases aligning to TRBD1. Losses at the gene ends were 4 bases for V and 6 bases for J; bases not matched to a gene: 10. This CDR3 spans 14 amino acids. Germline assignment: CDR1 DFQATT and CDR2 SNEGSKA (reference sequence).

The chain carries TRBV7-2 and TRBJ1-2, with D tentatively TRBD1 (6 bases). Germline CDR1 reads SGHTA; CDR2 reads FQGNSA. The CDR3 contains 15 residues. V lost 0 bases to trimming and J lost 4 bases, with 12 bases between them. The CDR3 coding sequence is TGTGCCAGCAGCTTAGCGCCGACAGGACCCTATGGCTACACCTTC. Amino acids: CASSLAPTGPYGYTF.

This clonotype was seen more than once but under ten times. The J gene is TRBJ2-7, the V gene TRBV11-3; possibly TRBD1 for D (6 bases). V was cut by 2 bases and J by 3 bases, with 8 bases left in between. Germline CDR1 and CDR2: SGHNT and YENEEA. This CDR3 is 13 amino acids long. In DNA form, the CDR3 reads TGTGCCAGCAGCTTACGGGACAACTACGAGCAGTACTTC. Its translation: CASSLRDNYEQYF.

This clonotype was found a few times. The rearrangement joins TRBV12-3 or TRBV12-4 to TRBJ1-1; D is unclear. The CDR3 contains 11 residues. V shed 7 bases and J shed 10 bases, with 13 bases lying between them. CDR3 DNA: TGTGCCAGCACCCCCGGGTTGGGAGCTTTCTTT. This gives the protein CASTPGLGAFF.

This clonotype was counted ten times or more. CDR3 nucleotide sequence: TGTGCCAGCAGCTTAGGAGCGGGGGCCCGCACAGATACGCAGTATTTT. Amino acids: CASSLGAGARTDTQYF. The chain employs TRBV7-2 and TRBJ2-3; TRBD2 agrees at 8 bases. The CDR3 covers 16 residues. V lost 1 base and J lost 1; bases outside the gene matches: 4. Germline loops: CDR1 SGHTA, CDR2 FQGNSA.

This clonotype was seen at least ten times. The chain uses TRBV14 and TRBJ2-7, with D possibly TRBD1 on 5 matching bases. The V gene's germline CDR1 is SGHDN and CDR2 FVKESK. This CDR3 is built from 16 residues. The V end lost 4 bases, the J end lost 0 bases, and 16 bases lay between the germline ends. The DNA for the CDR3 is TGTGCCAGCAGCCTTCTAGGGGAAGTTCGCTCCTACGAGCAGTACTTC. This sequence encodes CASSLLGEVRSYEQYF.

The sample holds a few counts of this clonotype. V usage is TRBV4-1 and J usage is TRBJ1-5, with a weak D call TRBD1 (6 bases). The CDR3 runs 15 residues. Germline V gives CDR1 MGHRA, CDR2 YSYEKL. Between the trimmed V and J ends, which lost 0 bases and 7 bases, there was a span of 13 bases. The CDR3 DNA follows: TGCGCCAGCAGCCAAGATCCCGGGGGCGGGCAGCCCCAGCATTTT. It encodes CASSQDPGGGQPQHF.

This clonotype has only a few counts. V and J are TRBV6-2 or TRBV6-3 and TRBJ2-6; D gene ambiguous. Deletions cut 5 bases from V and 0 bases from J, with 5 bases between. Per germline, CDR1 MNHEY and CDR2 SVGEGT. The CDR3 has 14 amino acids. In DNA, the CDR3 is TGTGCCAGCAGTAAAGACTCTGGGGCCAACGTCCTGACTTTC. It encodes CASSKDSGANVLTF.

A few counts support this clonotype. The chain combines TRBV9 with TRBJ1-4; weak D call: TRBD1 (6 bases). The V gene lost 4 bases and the J gene lost 11 bases, with 9 bases spanning the gap. CDR1 and CDR2 (germline): SGDLS, YYNGEE. The CDR3 is made up of 11 amino acids. CDR3 nucleotides: TGTGCCAGCAGCACCGGACAGAAACTGTTTTTT. Residues: CASSTGQKLFF.

This clonotype turned up a few times. This chain uses TRBV7-8 with TRBJ1-1, with D uncertain. Per the germline V gene, CDR1 is SGHVS and CDR2 is FQNEAQ. The V end was cut by 3 bases, the J end by 9 bases, with 17 bases between. The CDR3 is 14 residues long. Written as DNA, the CDR3 is TGTGCCAGCAGCTTGGTTCAGAACACTGTGAAAGCTTTCTTT. It is translated as CASSLVQNTVKAFF.

This chain uses TRBV19 with TRBJ2-6; D not resolved. V lost 6 bases, J lost 0 bases, and 3 bases lay in between. Per germline, CDR1 LNHDA and CDR2 SQIVND (reference sequence). The length of the CDR3 is 13 residues. Here the CDR3 reads CASSFSGANVLTF. The DNA of the CDR3 is TGTGCCAGTAGCTTCTCTGGGGCCAACGTCCTGACTTTC.

The rearrangement links TRBV12-3 or TRBV12-4 to TRBJ1-2, with D unresolved. This CDR3 has 14 residues. Deletions cut 3 bases from V and 2 bases from J, with 10 bases between. The CDR3 reads CASSLREPNYGYTF. The CDR3 DNA follows: TGTGCCAGCAGTTTGAGGGAACCAAACTATGGCTACACCTTC.

This chain uses TRBV7-2 with TRBJ2-2, with TRBD2 identical over 9 bases. Looked up from germline, CDR1 is SGHTA and CDR2 is FQGNSA. This CDR3 spans 15 amino acids. V lost 3 bases, J lost 5 bases, and 4 bases stayed unmatched. The CDR3: CASSFGTSLTGELFF. In DNA, the CDR3 is TGTGCCAGCAGCTTCGGGACTAGCTTAACCGGGGAGCTGTTTTTT.

This clonotype was detected only a few times. The chain combines TRBV12-5 with TRBJ2-5; 7 positions agree with TRBD1. The CDR3 length is 18 residues. The trim removed 2 bases at V and 5 bases at J, leaving 17 bases unmatched. The germline V gene has CDR1 LGHNT and CDR2 FRNRAP. For the CDR3, the DNA is TGTGCTAGTGGTTTGCCACTCCTGGACAGGTTCTATCGGGAGACCCAGTACTTC. Its protein product is CASGLPLLDRFYRETQYF.